The clone carrying this T cell receptor (beta chain) has more than one count but fewer than ten. Its target is not known. The data are from a study of regulatory T cells in long-lasting Graves disease. Study-level background: Less than 3 months of antithyroid drugs had been taken by newly diagnosed Graves' patients.

Arm-PCR of CDR3 regions with iRepertoire HTBI primers generated TCR beta libraries. TCRdb reprocessed the multiplex PCR reads via MiXCR and lists one record per CDR3 protein. The sample contains more than 300,000 distinct CDR3 sequences, around a sixth of which appear only once. The time point was: newly diagnosed GD, antithyroid drugs for less than 3 months. From RNA extracted from PBMCs, the TCR library was made. Study findings and constraints: Favored gene segments in persistent disease were TRBV28, TRBJ1-2 and TRBJ2-5.

Trimming took 2 bases from V and 5 from J, leaving 10 bases between them. Germline V gene data show CDR1 as SGDLS and CDR2 as YYNGEE. The CDR3 has 13 residues. V and J are TRBV9 and TRBJ2-5; TRBD1 might be the D (6 bases). The sample in question was peripheral blood mononuclear cells (PBMCs), obtained at new diagnosis, from a patient treated with antithyroid drugs. The receptor's source is a female donor with Graves disease. CDR3 in amino acids: CASSVGHEETQYF. The CDR3 region has the DNA TGTGCCAGCAGCGTGGGACATGAGGAGACCCAGTACTTC.